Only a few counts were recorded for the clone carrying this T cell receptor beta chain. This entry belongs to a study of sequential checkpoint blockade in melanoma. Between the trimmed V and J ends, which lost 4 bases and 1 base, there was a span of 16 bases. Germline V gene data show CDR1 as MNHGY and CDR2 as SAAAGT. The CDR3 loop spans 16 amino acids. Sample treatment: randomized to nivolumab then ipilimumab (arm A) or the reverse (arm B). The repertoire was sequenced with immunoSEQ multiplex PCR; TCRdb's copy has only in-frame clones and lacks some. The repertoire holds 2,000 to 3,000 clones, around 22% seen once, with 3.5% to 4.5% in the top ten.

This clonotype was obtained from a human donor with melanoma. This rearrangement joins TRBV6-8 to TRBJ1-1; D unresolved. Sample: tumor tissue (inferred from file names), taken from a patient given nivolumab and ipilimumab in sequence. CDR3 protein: CASSSFYRSTNTEAFF. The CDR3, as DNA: TGTGCCAGCAGTTCCTTTTACCGGAGCACGAACACTGAAGCTTTCTTT.